This TCR beta chain was sequenced for a study of cytomegalovirus exposure and HLA in healthy donors. Study-wide results and limits: With further analysis later on, most CMV-associated TCR beta chains appeared HLA-restricted.

Amplification used 60 Vbeta primers and 13 Jbeta primers. Using immunoSEQ multiplex PCR, the repertoire was profiled, and TCRdb retains in-frame clones only, with some absent. The table lists 150,000 to 200,000 clones, 70% to 90% of them singletons, with about 0.8% in the top ten. This clone was counted only a few times. Its antigen is as yet unknown. The CDR3 runs 14 residues. V was cut by 5 bases and J by 3 bases, with 10 bases left in between. Germline V lookup: CDR1 SGHTA, CDR2 FQGTGA. These donors counted as nominally healthy when sampled, but unrecorded immune exposures were likely. The TCR sequence derives from a woman younger than 35 in good health and CMV-seronegative. The sample consisted of PBMCs. This chain joins TRBV7-3 and TRBJ2-2; perhaps TRBD1 as D (6 bases). The CDR3 region is CASSPDRDTGELFF. The DNA for the CDR3 is TGTGCCAGCAGCCCGGACAGAGACACCGGGGAGCTGTTTTTT.